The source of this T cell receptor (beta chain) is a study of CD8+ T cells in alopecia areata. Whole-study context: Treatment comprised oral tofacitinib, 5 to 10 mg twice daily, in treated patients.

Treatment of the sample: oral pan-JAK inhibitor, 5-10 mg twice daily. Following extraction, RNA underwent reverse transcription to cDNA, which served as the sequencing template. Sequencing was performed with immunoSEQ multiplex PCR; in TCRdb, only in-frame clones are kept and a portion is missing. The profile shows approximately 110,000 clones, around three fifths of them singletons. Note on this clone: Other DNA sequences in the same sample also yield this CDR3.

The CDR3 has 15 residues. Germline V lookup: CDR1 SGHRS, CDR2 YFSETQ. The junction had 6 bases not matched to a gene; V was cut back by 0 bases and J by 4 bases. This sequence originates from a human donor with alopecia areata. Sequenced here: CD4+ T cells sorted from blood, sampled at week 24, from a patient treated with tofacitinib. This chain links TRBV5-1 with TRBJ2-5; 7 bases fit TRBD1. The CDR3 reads CASSLGQGRGETQYF. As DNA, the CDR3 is TGCGCCAGCAGCTTGGGACAGGGCCGAGGAGAGACCCAGTACTTC.